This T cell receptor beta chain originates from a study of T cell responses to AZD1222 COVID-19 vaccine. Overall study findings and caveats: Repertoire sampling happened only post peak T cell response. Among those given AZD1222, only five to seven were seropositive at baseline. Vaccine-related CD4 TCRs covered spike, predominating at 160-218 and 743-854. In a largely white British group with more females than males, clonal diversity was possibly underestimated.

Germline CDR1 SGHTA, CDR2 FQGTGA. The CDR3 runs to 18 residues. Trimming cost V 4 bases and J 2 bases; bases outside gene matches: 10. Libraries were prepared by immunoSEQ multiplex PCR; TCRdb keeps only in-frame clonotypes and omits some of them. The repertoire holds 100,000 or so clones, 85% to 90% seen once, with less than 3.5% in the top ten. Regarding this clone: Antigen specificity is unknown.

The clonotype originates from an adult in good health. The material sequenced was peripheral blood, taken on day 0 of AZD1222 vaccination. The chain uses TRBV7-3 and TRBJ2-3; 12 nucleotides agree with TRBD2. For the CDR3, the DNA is TGTGCCAGCAGCTCTCTAGCGGGAGGGGGGTCTCCCACAGATACGCAGTATTTT. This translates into CASSSLAGGGSPTDTQYF.